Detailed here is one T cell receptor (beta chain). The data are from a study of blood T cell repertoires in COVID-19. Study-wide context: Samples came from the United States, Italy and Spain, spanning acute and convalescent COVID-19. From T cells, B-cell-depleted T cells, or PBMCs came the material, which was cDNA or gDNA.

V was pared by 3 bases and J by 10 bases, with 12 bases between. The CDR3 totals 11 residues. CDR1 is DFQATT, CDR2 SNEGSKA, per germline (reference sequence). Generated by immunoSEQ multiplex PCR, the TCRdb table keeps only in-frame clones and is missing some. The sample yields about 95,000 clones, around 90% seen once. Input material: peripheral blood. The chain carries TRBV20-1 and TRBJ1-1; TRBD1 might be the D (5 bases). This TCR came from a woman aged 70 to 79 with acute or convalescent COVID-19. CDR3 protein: CSARDTPAAFF. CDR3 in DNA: TGCAGTGCTAGGGACACCCCGGCAGCTTTCTTT.